This TCR beta chain was found in a study of T cell responses to AZD1222 COVID-19 vaccine. Researchers grouped second doses given at about 4 or about 12 weeks into one pool. Profiled with immunoSEQ multiplex PCR; TCRdb holds only in-frame clones, not every one. The sample lists 150,000 to 200,000 clones, 70% to 90% occurring once. The CDR3 consists of 12 residues. Germline V gene sequence: CDR1 LNHDA, CDR2 SQIVND (reference sequence). V was clipped by 5 bases and J by 12 bases; unmatched bases: 7. Sequencing used peripheral blood, obtained 28 days after the second AZD1222 dose. The chain joins TRBV19 to TRBJ2-1; the match to TRBD2 covers 7 bases. This TCR came from an adult who received the AZD1222 COVID-19 vaccine. The CDR3 here is CASSWGEGGQFF. DNA of the CDR3: TGTGCCAGTAGTTGGGGGGAGGGAGGGCAGTTCTTC.